The present T cell receptor beta chain was sequenced within a study of monozygotic twins with inflammatory bowel disease. Findings and caveats of the study: People with IBD had fewer clonotypes in common with others than healthy twins did, especially with disease activity.

For this clonotype: Its antigen is still unknown.

The CDR3 totals 12 residues. Germline-derived CDR1 and CDR2 are DFQATT and SNEGSKA (reference sequence). UMIs bearing a 6-nucleotide sample barcode were added through template switching. TCRdb derives one entry per CDR3 protein from the 5' RACE reads, leaving out DNA. The sample table includes 400,000 to 500,000 distinct CDR3 sequences. The sequence was obtained from a human donor with ulcerative colitis or Crohn's disease, or a healthy co-twin of an affected twin (not recorded which). Sequencing used blood. This chain joins TRBV20-1 and TRBJ2-1; TCRdb reports TRBD2, a call that lacks DNA to check it against. CDR3 loop: CSPSRDYNEQFF.